Described below is a single TCR beta chain sequence and its context. The protocol was immunoSEQ multiplex PCR, while the TCRdb copy is restricted to in-frame clones and leaves out a portion. The profile shows about 240,000 clones, roughly 80% of them singletons. This sample is drawn from a study of blood T cell repertoires in COVID-19. Looking at the study overall: Nucleic acid was either cDNA or gDNA, and it came from T cells, B-cell-depleted T cells, or PBMCs.

Trimming shortened V by 2 bases and J by 5 bases, and 21 bases separated the two germline ends. This CDR3 has 17 amino acids. CDR1 and CDR2 (germline): PRHDT, FYEKMQ (reference sequence). The chain couples TRBV13 to TRBJ1-2, with a tentative D call TRBD1 (5 bases). Sequenced input: peripheral blood. This sequence was found in an elderly woman with acute or convalescent COVID-19. The CDR3 DNA sequence: TGTGCCAGCAGCTTAAGGGGTCTGGAAACCATTTCTTATGGCTACACCTTC. Protein: CASSLRGLETISYGYTF.